These 18 T cell receptor beta chains share one sample of origin, sequenced in a study of Ad26.COV2.S vaccination and SARS-CoV-2 variants. Profiled with immunoSEQ multiplex PCR; TCRdb holds only in-frame clones, not every one. The table records over 200,000 clones, 85% to 90% of them present only once. Regarding treatment: roughly 19 received Ad26.COV2.S at low or high dose, single or two shots; five or six received placebo; per-sample allocation not given. Day 63 after the first injection of vaccine or placebo was the sampling time. This sample comprised peripheral blood, obtained in a trial of Ad26.COV2.S vaccine versus placebo. Every receptor here comes from a person aged 18 to 59 who received the Ad26.COV2.S COVID-19 vaccine or a placebo.

V and J are TRBV7-9 and TRBJ1-3; D might be TRBD1 (5 bases). CDR3 length: 14 residues. Germline V lookup: CDR1 SEHNR, CDR2 FQNEAQ (reference sequence). V was clipped by 8 bases and J by 2 bases, with 13 bases between them. CDR3 sequence: CASRRGETGNTIYF. The CDR3 DNA reads as TGTGCCAGCCGAAGAGGGGAGACTGGAAACACCATATATTTT.

A single count supports this clone. The rearrangement uses TRBV7-2 and TRBJ2-5, with a tentative D call TRBD1 (5 bases). The CDR3 loop spans 13 amino acids. V gave up 6 bases and J gave up 4 bases, with 12 bases separating them. Germline V CDR1 and CDR2: SGHTA, FQGNSA. CDR3 in amino acids: CASSLGARETQYF. In DNA, the CDR3 is TGTGCCAGCAGTCTAGGGGCGCGAGAGACCCAGTACTTC. The whole variable domain, filled in from reference TRBV7-2 and TRBJ2-5, reads GAGVSQSPSNKVTEKGKDVELRCDPISGHTALYWYRQSLGQGLEFLIYFQGNSAPDKSGLPSDRFSAERTGGSVSTLTIQRTQQEDSAVYLCASSLGARETQYFGPGTRLLVL.

The V gene is TRBV18, the J gene TRBJ1-2; tentatively, D is TRBD1 (6 bases). CDR1 is KGHSH, CDR2 LQKENI, per germline. Trimming took off 1 base at V and 4 bases at J, with 7 bases between the two ends. The CDR3 is made up of 13 amino acids. CDR3 in amino acids: CASSPLQGYGYTF. DNA of the CDR3: TGTGCCAGCTCACCACTACAGGGCTATGGCTACACCTTC.

The rearrangement joins TRBV6-1 to TRBJ2-2, with TRBD2 identical over 9 bases. The CDR3 contains 15 residues. Germline CDR1 and CDR2: MNHNS and SASEGT. V lost 4 bases and J lost 6; bases outside the gene matches: 6. CDR3 in amino acids: CASSAAGGWAGELFF. The CDR3 DNA follows: TGTGCCAGCAGTGCAGCGGGAGGATGGGCCGGGGAGCTGTTTTTT.

This chain uses TRBV12-3 or TRBV12-4 with TRBJ2-7; 7 bases are a match to TRBD1. There are 13 residues in the CDR3. After removal of 5 bases from V and 6 bases from J, the junction contained 7 bases not matched to a gene. Written as DNA, the CDR3 is TGTGCCAGCAGTCTAACAGGGGACGGCGAGCAGTACTTC. It is translated as CASSLTGDGEQYF.

This CDR3 reads CASSANQGALTPEAFF. CDR3 bases: TGTGCCAGCAGCGCTAACCAGGGGGCTTTAACCCCTGAAGCTTTCTTT. The chain joins TRBV7-9 to TRBJ1-1; 8 bases align to TRBD1. This CDR3 has 16 amino acids. The V gene end was trimmed by 5 bases and the J gene end by 6 bases; junction bases not matched to a gene: 14. The V gene's germline CDR1 is SEHNR and CDR2 FQNEAQ (reference sequence).

The chain couples TRBV3-1 (or the pseudogene TRBV3-2) to TRBJ2-2; a possible D gene is TRBD2 (6 bases). With 0 bases removed from V and 5 bases from J, the gap between germline ends came to 16 bases. This CDR3 is built from 17 residues. Germline V gene sequence: CDR1 LGHDT, CDR2 YNNKEL (reference sequence). CDR3 DNA: TGTGCCAGCAGCCAAGACGCGGGGTGGATGCGGACCGGGGAGCTGTTTTTT. This translates into CASSQDAGWMRTGELFF.

The chain carries TRBV6-5 and TRBJ2-7; 9 bases agree with TRBD1. Trimming cost V 6 bases and J 3 bases; bases outside gene matches: 9. Looked up from germline, CDR1 is MNHEY and CDR2 is SVGAGI. This CDR3 is built from 15 residues. The CDR3 region is CASRNDRGDYYEQYF. DNA of the CDR3: TGTGCCAGCAGAAACGACAGGGGGGACTACTACGAGCAGTACTTC.

The chain couples TRBV21-1 to TRBJ1-1; the table's D gene call, TRBD1, was not cross checked with the DNA. TRBV21-1 is a pseudogene. This CDR3 is 14 amino acids long. In DNA, the CDR3 is TGTGCCAGCAGCAAAGGACAGTTGAACACTGAAGCTTTCTTT. Translation: CASSKGQLNTEAFF.

The rearrangement links TRBV4-3 to TRBJ2-7; 7 bases align to TRBD1. The CDR3 has 15 amino acids. Germline CDR1 and CDR2: LGHNA and YSLEER. Trimming removed 1 base from V and 3 bases from J; junction bases left unmatched: 6. The CDR3 nucleotides read TGCGCCAGCAGCCAAGGACAGGGTGGGGTCTACGAGCAGTACTTC. It yields the protein CASSQGQGGVYEQYF.

The rearrangement uses TRBV21-1 and TRBJ1-4; the table's D call of TRBD1 was not tested on the DNA. TRBV21-1 is tagged as a pseudogene. The CDR3 extends over 20 amino acids. The CDR3: CASSKKRHRCGYATNEKLFF. CDR3 in DNA: TGTGCCAGCAGCAAAAAAAGGCACAGGTGCGGATATGCAACTAATGAAAAACTGTTTTTT.

This sequence joins TRBV27 and TRBJ1-1; D is undetermined. V lost 6 bases and J 0 bases, leaving 11 bases between the germline ends. The length of the CDR3 is 14 residues. Looked up from germline, CDR1 is MNHEY and CDR2 is SMNVEV (reference sequence). The CDR3 nucleotides are TGTGCCAGCAGGCCATTATACCTGAACACTGAAGCTTTCTTT. Translation: CASRPLYLNTEAFF.

The gene calls are TRBV7-9 and TRBJ2-1; 7 positions agree with TRBD2. The CDR3 length is 15 residues. CDR1 is SEHNR, CDR2 FQNEAQ, per germline (reference sequence). The J segment lost 7 bases and the V segment lost 1 base, leaving 7 bases of the junction unmatched. The CDR3 reads CASSLVTSGGNEQFF. Here the CDR3 DNA reads TGTGCCAGCAGCTTAGTTACTTCGGGGGGTAATGAGCAGTTCTTC.

This clone was observed a single time. This chain uses TRBV6-2 or TRBV6-3 with TRBJ1-6, with TRBD1 matching 9 bases. Per germline, CDR1 MNHEY and CDR2 SVGEGT. V was clipped by 4 bases and J by 7 bases; unmatched bases: 8. This CDR3 has 16 amino acids. Here the CDR3 reads CASSSRTGAGNSPLHF. The CDR3 bases are TGTGCCAGCAGTTCCCGGACAGGGGCTGGGAATTCACCCCTCCACTTT.

The V and J genes are TRBV18 and TRBJ2-7; 7 nucleotides line up with TRBD1. Germline values: CDR1 KGHSH, CDR2 LQKENI. V lost 1 base and J lost 6; bases outside the gene matches: 6. There are 14 residues in the CDR3. In DNA, the CDR3 is TGTGCCAGCTCACCACAGGGGGCGCTTGGCGAGCAGTACTTC. It codes for CASSPQGALGEQYF.

The V and J genes are TRBV19 and TRBJ2-3; D is ambiguous. This CDR3 is 14 amino acids long. Germline CDR1 LNHDA, CDR2 SQIVND (reference sequence). The ends were cut back, 5 bases at V and 0 bases at J, with 9 bases in the middle. The CDR3 sequence: CASSDHKSTDTQYF. In DNA form, the CDR3 reads TGTGCCAGTAGTGATCATAAAAGCACAGATACGCAGTATTTT.

V and J are TRBV5-1 and TRBJ1-1; a possible D gene is TRBD1 (5 bases). The CDR3 is 14 amino acids. V lost 0 bases and J lost 7, with 13 bases in between. Germline V gene data show CDR1 as SGHRS and CDR2 as YFSETQ. The CDR3 DNA follows: TGCGCCAGCAGCTTGGGACAGTATGTCGGTGAAGCTTTCTTT. Translation gives CASSLGQYVGEAFF. The full variable domain, rest sourced from reference TRBV5-1 and TRBJ1-1, is KAGVTQTPRYLIKTRGQQVTLSCSPISGHRSVSWYQQTPGQGLQFLFEYFSETQRNKGNFPGRFSGRQFSNSRSEMNVSTLELGDSALYLCASSLGQYVGEAFFGQGTRLTVV.

This chain connects TRBV6-5 to TRBJ1-2; 10 bases agree with TRBD1. Trimming cost V 10 bases and J 2 bases; bases outside gene matches: 7. The CDR3 runs 14 residues. CDR1 and CDR2 from the germline V gene are MNHEY and SVGAGI. In nucleotides, the CDR3 is TGTGCCATTGGGGGGACAGGGGTAAACTATGGCTACACCTTC. It specifies CAIGGTGVNYGYTF.